Presented here are 25 T cell receptor beta chains from one specimen sequenced in a study of cytomegalovirus exposure and HLA in healthy donors. 60 Vbeta and 13 Jbeta primers were used in PCR. Assay: immunoSEQ multiplex PCR; the TCRdb copy retains only in-frame clones and omits some. Of 90,000 to 140,000 clones in the sample, around 78% were seen once. Input material: PBMCs. The receptors stem from a male donor in good health and CMV-seronegative.

V and J are TRBV19 and TRBJ2-7, with 10 bases that match TRBD1. Per the germline V gene, CDR1 is LNHDA and CDR2 is SQIVND (reference sequence). Germline trimming cut 9 bases from V and 2 bases from J; bases unmatched to any gene: 10. This CDR3 region has 15 residues. CDR3 amino acids: CASRDPGTGAYEQYF. Here the CDR3 DNA reads TGTGCCAGCCGCGATCCGGGGACAGGGGCCTACGAGCAGTACTTC.

The chain carries TRBV5-6 and TRBJ2-7; 8 bases are a match to TRBD1. The V gene's germline CDR1 is SGHDT and CDR2 YYEEEE. The CDR3 runs to 13 residues. V dropped 4 bases and J dropped 5; count of bases not matched to a gene: 5. The DNA of the CDR3 is TGTGCCAGCAGCCCGGACAGGGACCACGAGCAGTACTTC. It translates to CASSPDRDHEQYF.

The V and J genes are TRBV10-1 and TRBJ2-2, with a tentative D call TRBD1 (5 bases). The V end was cut by 0 bases, the J end by 6 bases, with 11 bases between. CDR1 and CDR2 (germline): WNHNN, SYGVQD (reference sequence). The CDR3 is 15 amino acids. CDR3 bases: TGCGCCAGCAGTGAGTCGACAGACGGCCCCGGGGAGCTGTTTTTT. Translation gives CASSESTDGPGELFF.

V is TRBV18 and J is TRBJ2-5; a weak D match, TRBD1 (6 bases). V was trimmed by 3 bases and J by 5 bases, leaving 10 bases between them. Germline V gene sequence: CDR1 KGHSH, CDR2 LQKENI. This CDR3 region has 13 residues. The CDR3 DNA reads TGTGCCAGCTCACCTCGGGACACGGAGACCCAGTACTTC. As protein: CASSPRDTETQYF.

The chain joins TRBV7-9 to TRBJ2-3; D remains unclear. The CDR3 contains 11 residues. The germline CDR1 and CDR2 sequences are SEHNR and FQNEAQ (reference sequence). V lost 3 bases and J lost 6, with 4 bases in between. CDR3: CASSFGDTQYF. The CDR3 bases are TGTGCCAGCAGCTTCGGGGATACGCAGTATTTT.

J is TRBJ2-7 and V is TRBV11-1, with D tentatively TRBD1 (6 bases). V was trimmed by 1 base and J by 2 bases, leaving 12 bases between them. From germline, CDR1 is SGHAT and CDR2 FQDESV (reference sequence). The CDR3 runs 15 residues. This CDR3 is CASSLEGVAAYEQYF. The CDR3 nucleotides read TGTGCCAGCAGCTTAGAGGGGGTGGCAGCCTACGAGCAGTACTTC.

This chain connects TRBV7-2 to TRBJ2-7; TRBD2 might be the D (5 bases). Looked up from germline, CDR1 is SGHTA and CDR2 is FQGNSA. The CDR3 loop spans 14 amino acids. Trimming left V 1 base short and J 7 bases short, with 14 bases between. The CDR3 DNA sequence: TGTGCCAGCAGCTTAGATGGCGCTACGGGGGAGCAGTACTTC. This encodes CASSLDGATGEQYF.

V and J are TRBV5-1 and TRBJ2-2, with 8 bases matching TRBD2. Germline assignment: CDR1 SGHRS and CDR2 YFSETQ. CDR3 length: 16 amino acids. Trimming at V came to 0 bases and at J to 4 bases, leaving 5 bases not matched to a gene. The CDR3 here is CASSLAGGSATGELFF. CDR3 nucleotides: TGCGCCAGCAGCTTGGCGGGAGGGTCGGCCACCGGGGAGCTGTTTTTT.

The chain has TRBV4-3 and TRBJ2-7; D is perhaps TRBD2 (5 bases). Germline V gene sequence: CDR1 LGHNA, CDR2 YSLEER. This CDR3 comprises 18 residues. V lost 0 bases to trimming and J lost 4 bases, with 22 bases between them. CDR3 DNA: TGCGCCAGCAGCCAAGATATGCCCACAAGCGGTCTAGCTTACGAGCAGTACTTC. Its translation is CASSQDMPTSGLAYEQYF.

This clone was detected once. The chain couples TRBV19 to TRBJ2-5, with 8 bases that match TRBD1. Germline V gene lookup returns CDR1 LNHDA and CDR2 SQIVND (reference sequence). The CDR3 runs to 14 residues. With V trimmed by 6 bases and J by 5 bases, 8 bases remained unmatched. The CDR3 protein is CASRAQGGEETQYF. In nucleotides, the CDR3 is TGTGCCAGTAGGGCACAGGGGGGTGAGGAGACCCAGTACTTC.

This sequence joins TRBV7-8 and TRBJ2-7; 9 nucleotides line up with TRBD2. V was pared by 1 base and J by 5 bases, with 3 bases of the junction left unmatched. The germline CDR1 and CDR2 sequences are SGHVS and FQNEAQ. CDR3 length: 14 residues. In DNA form, the CDR3 reads TGTGCCAGCAGCTTAGTCGCTAGCGGGAACGAGCAGTACTTC. Protein sequence: CASSLVASGNEQYF.

This clone has more than one count but fewer than ten. The rearrangement joins TRBV10-2 to TRBJ1-5; D perhaps matches TRBD1 (5 bases). CDR1 and CDR2 (germline): WSHSY, SAAADI. Deletions cut 5 bases from V and 0 bases from J, with 20 bases between. CDR3 size: 18 residues. CDR3 DNA: TGCGCCAGCAGTTGGGGCAGCCCAGGATATTATAGCAATCAGCCCCAGCATTTT. Translated, it gives CASSWGSPGYYSNQPQHF.

The chain is built from TRBV5-1 and TRBJ2-7; D is undetermined. The CDR3 has 13 amino acids. V was cut by 0 bases and J by 2 bases, with 6 bases left in between. Germline loops: CDR1 SGHRS, CDR2 YFSETQ. CDR3 sequence: CASSLGRAYEQYF. As DNA, the CDR3 is TGCGCCAGCAGCTTGGGCCGCGCCTACGAGCAGTACTTC.

This clone has just one count. This rearrangement joins TRBV7-2 to TRBJ2-7, with a weak D call TRBD2 (6 bases). CDR3 length equals 15 residues. Deletions cut 2 bases from V and 3 bases from J, with 14 bases between. The germline CDR1 and CDR2 sequences are SGHTA and FQGNSA. The CDR3 DNA reads as TGTGCCAGCAGCTTACAAGTAGCGGCCGACTACGAGCAGTACTTC. It codes for CASSLQVAADYEQYF.

The chain joins TRBV30 to TRBJ2-7; 7 bases match TRBD2. Trimming took 8 bases from V and 6 from J; bases not matched to a gene: 10. Germline loops: CDR1 GTSNPN, CDR2 SVGIG (reference sequence). There are 12 residues in the CDR3. The CDR3 DNA follows: TGTGCCGCCTCCCTGGGGGGGGTCGAGCAGTACTTC. It codes for CAASLGGVEQYF.

The sample holds one count of this clone. The chain is built from TRBV9 and TRBJ1-2; no clear D. Trimming pared 0 bases from V and 8 bases from J, leaving 11 bases between. The CDR3 has 13 residues. CDR1 and CDR2 (germline): SGDLS, YYNGEE. The CDR3: CASSVDSGRGYTF. The CDR3 coding sequence is TGTGCCAGCAGCGTAGATTCGGGGAGAGGCTACACCTTC. Drawing the rest from reference TRBV9 and TRBJ1-2, the complete variable domain is DSGVTQTPKHLITATGQRVTLRCSPRSGDLSVYWYQQSLDQGLQFLIQYYNGEERAKGNILERFSAQQFPDLHSELNLSSLELGDSALYFCASSVDSGRGYTFGSGTRLTVV.

This clone appeared a single time. The chain has TRBV18 and TRBJ2-7, with TRBD1 as a possible D gene (6 bases). The CDR3 loop spans 13 amino acids. Germline V gene sequence: CDR1 KGHSH, CDR2 LQKENI. V shed 2 bases and J shed 3 bases, with 8 bases lying between them. Written as DNA, the CDR3 is TGTGCCAGCTCACCAGGGGGCCTCTACGAGCAGTACTTC. Protein: CASSPGGLYEQYF.

The V call is TRBV29-1, the J call TRBJ2-3; 8 nucleotides match TRBD2. V was clipped by 8 bases and J by 3 bases; unmatched bases: 7. The CDR3 length is 13 residues. Germline CDR1 and CDR2: SQVTM and ANQGSEA. The CDR3 sequence is CSLRAGGTDTQYF. DNA for the CDR3: TGCAGCCTTCGGGCGGGAGGAACAGATACGCAGTATTTT.

This rearrangement joins TRBV9 to TRBJ1-1; 7 positions agree with TRBD1. Looked up from germline, CDR1 is SGDLS and CDR2 is YYNGEE. Trimming removed 3 bases from V and 4 bases from J; junction bases left unmatched: 9. This CDR3 has 15 residues. The CDR3 here is CASSDSGGRRTEAFF. CDR3 in DNA: TGTGCCAGCAGCGACTCAGGGGGAAGACGCACTGAAGCTTTCTTT.

This clone was counted between two and nine times. This chain joins TRBV10-3 and TRBJ2-1; 7 bases fit TRBD2. The trim removed 6 bases at V and 9 bases at J, leaving 8 bases unmatched. The germline gives CDR1 ENHRY, CDR2 SYGVKD. The length of the CDR3 is 13 residues. CDR3: CAISKEQRGEQFF. DNA of the CDR3: TGTGCCATCAGCAAAGAACAGCGGGGTGAGCAGTTCTTC.

As DNA, the CDR3 is TGTGCCAGCAGTTTTAAGAGAGCTCGGGGACACCCCTACGAGCAGTACTTC. Protein sequence: CASSFKRARGHPYEQYF. The gene calls are TRBV28 and TRBJ2-7; tentatively, D is TRBD1 (6 bases). Germline values: CDR1 MDHEN, CDR2 SYDVKM. The CDR3 extends over 17 amino acids. V was cut by 3 bases and J by 2 bases, with 20 bases left in between.

The chain joins TRBV18 to TRBJ1-1, with 8 bases identical to TRBD1. This CDR3 is 14 amino acids long. After removal of 6 bases from V and 7 bases from J, the junction contained 10 bases not matched to a gene. Germline CDR1 KGHSH, CDR2 LQKENI. Here the CDR3 reads CASSSGGRGVEAFF. DNA of the CDR3: TGTGCCAGCTCGTCAGGGGGCCGGGGTGTTGAAGCTTTCTTT.

The chain links TRBV9 to TRBJ2-3; no definite D call. This CDR3 has 12 amino acids. From germline, CDR1 is SGDLS and CDR2 YYNGEE. Trimming removed 0 bases from V and 3 bases from J, with 2 bases in between. The CDR3 nucleotides are TGTGCCAGCAGCGTAGCAACAGATACGCAGTATTTT. Translating it yields CASSVATDTQYF. Supplemented by reference TRBV9 and TRBJ2-3, the full variable domain reads DSGVTQTPKHLITATGQRVTLRCSPRSGDLSVYWYQQSLDQGLQFLIQYYNGEERAKGNILERFSAQQFPDLHSELNLSSLELGDSALYFCASSVATDTQYFGPGTRLTVL.

The chain carries TRBV19 and TRBJ2-1; 8 nucleotides agree with TRBD1. The CDR3 runs to 15 residues. Germline assignment: CDR1 LNHDA and CDR2 SQIVND (reference sequence). Trimming took 3 bases from V and 6 from J; bases not matched to a gene: 7. CDR3 sequence (DNA): TGTGCCAGTAGTATCGGAGGACAGGGTGGCAATGAGCAGTTCTTC. This gives the protein CASSIGGQGGNEQFF.

This clone was picked up one time. V usage is TRBV18 and J usage is TRBJ2-3, with D possibly TRBD1 on 6 matching bases. Germline V gene data show CDR1 as KGHSH and CDR2 as LQKENI. Trimming pared 6 bases from V and 4 bases from J, leaving 20 bases between. The CDR3 contains 16 residues. The CDR3 here is CASSPGGTGNADTQYF. In DNA form, the CDR3 reads TGTGCCAGCTCCCCGGGTGGAACAGGGAACGCAGATACGCAGTATTTT.